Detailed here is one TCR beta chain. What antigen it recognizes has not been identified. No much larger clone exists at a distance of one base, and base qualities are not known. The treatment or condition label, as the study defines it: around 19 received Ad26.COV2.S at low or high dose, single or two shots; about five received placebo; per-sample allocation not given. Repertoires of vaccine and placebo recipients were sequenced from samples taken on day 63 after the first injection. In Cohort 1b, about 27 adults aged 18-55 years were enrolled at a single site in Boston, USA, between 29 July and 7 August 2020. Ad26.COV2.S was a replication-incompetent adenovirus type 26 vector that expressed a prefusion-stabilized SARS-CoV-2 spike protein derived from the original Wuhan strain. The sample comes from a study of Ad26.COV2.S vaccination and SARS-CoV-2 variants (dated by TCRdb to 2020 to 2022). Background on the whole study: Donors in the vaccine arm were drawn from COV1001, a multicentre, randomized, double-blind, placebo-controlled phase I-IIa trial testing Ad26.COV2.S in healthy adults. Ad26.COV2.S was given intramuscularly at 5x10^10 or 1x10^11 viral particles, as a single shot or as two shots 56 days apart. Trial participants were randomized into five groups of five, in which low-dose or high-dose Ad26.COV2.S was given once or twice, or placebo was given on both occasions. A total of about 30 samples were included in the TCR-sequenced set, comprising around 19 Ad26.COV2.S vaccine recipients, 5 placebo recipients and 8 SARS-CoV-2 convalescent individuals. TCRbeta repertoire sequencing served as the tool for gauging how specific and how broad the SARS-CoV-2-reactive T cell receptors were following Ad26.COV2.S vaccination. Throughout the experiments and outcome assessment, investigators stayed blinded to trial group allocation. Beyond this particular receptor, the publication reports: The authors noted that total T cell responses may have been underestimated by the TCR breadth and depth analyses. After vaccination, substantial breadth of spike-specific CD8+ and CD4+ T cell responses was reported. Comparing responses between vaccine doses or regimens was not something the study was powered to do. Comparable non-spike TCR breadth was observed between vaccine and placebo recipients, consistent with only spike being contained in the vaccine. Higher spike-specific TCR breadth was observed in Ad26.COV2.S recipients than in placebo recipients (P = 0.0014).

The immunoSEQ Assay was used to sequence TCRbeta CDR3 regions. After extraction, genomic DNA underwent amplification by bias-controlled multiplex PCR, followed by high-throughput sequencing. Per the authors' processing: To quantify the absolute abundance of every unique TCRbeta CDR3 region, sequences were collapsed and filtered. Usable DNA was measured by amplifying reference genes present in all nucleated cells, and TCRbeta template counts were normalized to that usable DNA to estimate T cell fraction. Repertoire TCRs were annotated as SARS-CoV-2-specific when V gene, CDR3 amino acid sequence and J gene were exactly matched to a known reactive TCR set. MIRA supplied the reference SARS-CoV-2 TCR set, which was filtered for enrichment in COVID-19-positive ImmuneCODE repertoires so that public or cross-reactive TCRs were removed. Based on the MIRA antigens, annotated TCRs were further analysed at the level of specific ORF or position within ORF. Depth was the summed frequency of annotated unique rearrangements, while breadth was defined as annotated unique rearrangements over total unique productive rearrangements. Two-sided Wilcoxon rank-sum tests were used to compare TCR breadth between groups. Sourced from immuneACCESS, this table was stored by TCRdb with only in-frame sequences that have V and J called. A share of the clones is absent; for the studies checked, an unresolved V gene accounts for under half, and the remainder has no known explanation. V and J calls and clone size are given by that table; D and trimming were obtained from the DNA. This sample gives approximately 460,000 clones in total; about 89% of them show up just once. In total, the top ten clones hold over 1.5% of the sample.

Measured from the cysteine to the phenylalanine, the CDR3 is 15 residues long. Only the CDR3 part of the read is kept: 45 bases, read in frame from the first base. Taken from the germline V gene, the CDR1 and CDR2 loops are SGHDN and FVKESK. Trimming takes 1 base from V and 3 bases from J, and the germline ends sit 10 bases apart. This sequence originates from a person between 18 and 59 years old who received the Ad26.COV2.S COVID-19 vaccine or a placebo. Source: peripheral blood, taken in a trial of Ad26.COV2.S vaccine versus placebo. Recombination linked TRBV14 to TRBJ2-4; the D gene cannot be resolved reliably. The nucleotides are TGTGCCAGCAGCCAAGGGAACAGATTCAAAAACATTCAGTACTTC. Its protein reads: CASSQGNRFKNIQYF.